One sample yielded the 4 T cell receptor beta chains listed below, sequenced in a study of blood T cell repertoires in COVID-19. Using immunoSEQ multiplex PCR, the repertoire was profiled, and TCRdb retains in-frame clones only, with some absent. The repertoire holds over 90,000 clones, with about 90% as singletons. Sequenced sample: peripheral blood. These receptors were obtained from a man aged 45-65 years with active COVID-19.

V gene TRBV6-5 combines with J gene TRBJ1-2; D unresolved. Germline V gene lookup returns CDR1 MNHEY and CDR2 SVGAGI. The CDR3 consists of 13 residues. Trimming left V 8 bases short and J 1 base short, with 11 bases between. The CDR3 reads CASRRGVNYGYTF. As DNA, the CDR3 is TGTGCCAGCCGACGGGGAGTTAACTATGGCTACACCTTC.

V and J are TRBV9 and TRBJ2-3; tentatively, D is TRBD2 (5 bases). The CDR3 sequence is 16 residues long. Germline CDR1 is SGDLS and CDR2 is YYNGEE. Trimming removed 4 bases from V and 4 bases from J, with 19 bases in between. The CDR3 nucleotides read TGTGCCAGCAGCCCCGGGGAAGAAGCGTACGCAGATACGCAGTATTTT. Residues: CASSPGEEAYADTQYF.

The rearrangement uses TRBV7-2 and TRBJ2-1, with a weak D call TRBD1 (6 bases). Germline lookup yields CDR1 SGHTA and CDR2 FQGNSA. The CDR3 is 16 residues long. V lost 1 base to trimming and J lost 5 bases, with 15 bases between them. The chain's CDR3 is CASSLGGLGMNNEQFF. CDR3 bases: TGTGCCAGCAGCTTAGGGGGGCTAGGTATGAACAATGAGCAGTTCTTC.

The V gene is TRBV19, the J gene TRBJ2-7; TRBD2 matches 10 bases. Germline CDR1 reads LNHDA; CDR2 reads SQIVND (reference sequence). The V and J ends lost 5 bases and 6 bases, in that order; junction bases with no gene match: 10. CDR3 length: 15 amino acids. CDR3 sequence: CASSPSSGGPSEQYF. The CDR3 nucleotides read TGTGCCAGTAGTCCAAGTAGCGGGGGGCCGTCCGAGCAGTACTTC.